One and the same sample provided the 15 T cell receptor beta chains below, sequenced in a study of blood T cell repertoires in COVID-19. Some clones are missing from TCRdb's copy, which holds only in-frame ones; the method was immunoSEQ multiplex PCR. The sample lists about 83,000 clones, 87% occurring once. The sequenced material came from peripheral blood. All receptors derive from a woman between 50 and 59 years old with active or convalescent COVID-19.

V and J are TRBV7-9 and TRBJ1-1; D gene unclear. V dropped 1 base and J dropped 0 bases, with 9 bases sitting between them. The CDR3 extends over 15 amino acids. The germline gives CDR1 SEHNR, CDR2 FQNEAQ (reference sequence). The CDR3 nucleotides are TGTGCCAGCAGCTTAGAAGGAGGGTTGAACACTGAAGCTTTCTTT. Its protein product is CASSLEGGLNTEAFF.

The CDR3 nucleotides read TGCAGCGTTGAGGACAGGGTCAACACTGAAGCTTTCTTT. This translates into CSVEDRVNTEAFF. This sequence joins TRBV29-1 and TRBJ1-1, with 8 bases that match TRBD1. Trimming cost V 3 bases and J 2 bases; bases outside gene matches: 2. This CDR3 has 13 residues. Germline V gene sequence: CDR1 SQVTM, CDR2 ANQGSEA.

J is TRBJ1-2 and V is TRBV25-1; 7 bases are shared with TRBD1. Germline values: CDR1 MGHDK, CDR2 SYGVNS. The CDR3 spans 15 residues. Germline trimming cut 1 base from V and 5 bases from J; bases unmatched to any gene: 7. The CDR3 DNA sequence: TGTGCCAGCAGTGAATCCCTTGCAGGGGGATATGGCTACACCTTC. Protein: CASSESLAGGYGYTF.

This chain links TRBV5-1 with TRBJ2-7; TRBD1 matches at 8 bases. With 7 bases clipped from V and 5 bases from J, the junction kept 8 bases outside the gene matches. The CDR3 has 13 residues. Germline CDR1 SGHRS, CDR2 YFSETQ. This CDR3 reads CASLGQGGDEQYF. The DNA of the CDR3 is TGCGCCAGCCTTGGACAGGGAGGAGACGAGCAGTACTTC.

The DNA of the CDR3 is TGTGCCAGCAGCTTAGTAGAGGGAGGAACCACAGATACGCAGTATTTT. This gives the protein CASSLVEGGTTDTQYF. The genes are TRBV7-9 and TRBJ2-3, with D possibly TRBD2 on 6 matching bases. The length of the CDR3 is 16 residues. V was pared by 1 base and J by 2 bases, with 13 bases between. The germline gives CDR1 SEHNR, CDR2 FQNEAQ (reference sequence). Full variable domain (remainder filled in from reference TRBV7-9 and TRBJ2-3): DTGVSQNPRHKITKRGQNVTFRCDPISEHNRLYWYRQTLGQGPEFLTYFQNEAQLEKSRLLSDRFSAERPKGSFSTLEIQRTEQGDSAMYLCASSLVEGGTTDTQYFGPGTRLTVL.

V usage is TRBV6-2 or TRBV6-3 and J usage is TRBJ1-2, with unresolved D. The germline CDR1 and CDR2 sequences are MNHEY and SVGEGT. Trimming took 2 bases from V and 4 from J, leaving 8 bases between them. The CDR3 has 13 residues. CDR3 nucleotides: TGTGCCAGCAGTTACGGAGGTTCCTATGGCTACACCTTC. This encodes CASSYGGSYGYTF.

This chain connects TRBV6-4 to TRBJ1-1; unclear D gene. The V end was cut by 2 bases, the J end by 4 bases, with 11 bases between. This CDR3 has 14 residues. In germline, CDR1 is MRHNA, CDR2 SNTAGT. CDR3 in amino acids: CASSDQVGSTEAFF. CDR3 DNA: TGTGCCAGCAGTGACCAGGTTGGTAGCACTGAAGCTTTCTTT.

The V call is TRBV19, the J call TRBJ1-2; 9 bases line up with TRBD1. The V segment lost 9 bases and the J segment 4 bases; nucleotides outside the gene matches: 12. Germline-derived CDR1 and CDR2 are LNHDA and SQIVND (reference sequence). The CDR3 extends over 15 amino acids. CDR3 DNA sequence: TGTGCCAGCAATCGACAGGGGGTGCCGTCCTATGGCTACACCTTC. The encoded protein is CASNRQGVPSYGYTF.

This clone was detected once. This chain connects TRBV4-2 to TRBJ2-1; D possibly corresponds to TRBD1 (5 bases). The V gene lost 0 bases and the J gene lost 0 bases, with 9 bases spanning the gap. Germline-derived CDR1 and CDR2 are LGHNA and YNFKEQ. There are 16 residues in the CDR3. DNA for the CDR3: TGTGCCAGCAGCCAAGATGGGCAGGGCTCCTACAATGAGCAGTTCTTC. It specifies CASSQDGQGSYNEQFF.

The CDR3 DNA is TGTGCCAGCAGCCCGGACAGGGGGCTCCAGCCCCAGCATTTT. It translates to CASSPDRGLQPQHF. The chain recombines TRBV6-2 or TRBV6-3 with TRBJ1-5, with 11 bases that match TRBD1. Germline CDR1 and CDR2: MNHEY and SVGEGT. V shed 6 bases, J shed 7 bases, and the junction held 5 bases outside the gene matches. This CDR3 spans 14 amino acids.

This chain connects TRBV4-3 to TRBJ2-7; D might be TRBD2 (5 bases). This CDR3 region has 14 residues. The ends were cut back, 0 bases at V and 6 bases at J, with 12 bases in the middle. Germline CDR1 LGHNA, CDR2 YSLEER. In DNA form, the CDR3 reads TGCGCCAGCAGCCAAGACCCGGACTCGGGCGAGCAGTACTTC. It is translated as CASSQDPDSGEQYF.

V usage is TRBV6-2 or TRBV6-3 and J usage is TRBJ1-2; D is unresolved. CDR1 and CDR2 from the germline V gene are MNHEY and SVGEGT. V lost 6 bases and J 7 bases, leaving 15 bases between the germline ends. The CDR3 covers 13 residues. The CDR3 sequence is CASSLQIGLGYTF. The DNA of the CDR3 is TGTGCCAGCAGCCTTCAAATCGGACTTGGCTACACCTTC.

The V call is TRBV19, the J call TRBJ1-2, with 9 bases lining up with TRBD1. The J segment lost 8 bases and the V segment lost 5 bases, leaving 12 bases of the junction unmatched. Germline V gene data show CDR1 as LNHDA and CDR2 as SQIVND (reference sequence). The CDR3 loop spans 15 amino acids. In DNA form, the CDR3 reads TGTGCCAGTAGTTCAGCCGTACAGGGGGCGCGGGGCTACACCTTC. Translated: CASSSAVQGARGYTF.

The chain recombines TRBV6-1 with TRBJ2-5, with D possibly TRBD1 on 7 matching bases. This CDR3 is built from 16 residues. Per the germline V gene, CDR1 is MNHNS and CDR2 is SASEGT. Deletions cut 0 bases from V and 4 bases from J, with 15 bases between. CDR3 bases: TGTGCCAGCAGTGAAGCCCCAGGGGGGCTGGGAGAGACCCAGTACTTC. Translation gives CASSEAPGGLGETQYF.

Note on this clone: The sample carries other DNA sequences with the same CDR3. The V call is TRBV3-1 (or the pseudogene TRBV3-2), the J call TRBJ1-2, with 11 nucleotides matching TRBD1. Germline V gene data show CDR1 as LGHDT and CDR2 as YNNKEL (reference sequence). This CDR3 spans 13 amino acids. Losses at the gene ends were 3 bases for V and 6 bases for J; bases not matched to a gene: 0. The CDR3 DNA follows: TGTGCCAGCAGCCAGGGACAGGGGGATGGCTACACCTTC. This encodes CASSQGQGDGYTF.